A single sample is the source of the 2 T cell receptor beta chains below, sequenced in a study of T cell responses to AZD1222 COVID-19 vaccine. Only in-frame clones appear in the TCRdb table, and some are missing; sequencing was by immunoSEQ multiplex PCR. The top ten clones hold around 4.4% of a sample with approximately 170,000 clones, roughly 90% of them seen once. This specimen was peripheral blood, taken on day 0 of AZD1222 vaccination. These receptors came from an adult in good health.

The rearrangement links TRBV5-6 to TRBJ2-4; no reliable D call. Trimming cost V 5 bases and J 0 bases, with 12 bases left between them. CDR1 and CDR2 from the germline V gene are SGHDT and YYEEEE. This CDR3 has 15 amino acids. CDR3 bases: TGTGCCAGCAGAATCGGACCGTTAGCCAAAAACATTCAGTACTTC. This encodes CASRIGPLAKNIQYF. Complete variable domain (other parts from reference TRBV5-6 and TRBJ2-4): DAGVTQSPTHLIKTRGQQVTLRCSPKSGHDTVSWYQQALGQGPQFIFQYYEEEERQRGNFPDRFSGHQFPNYSSELNVNALLLGDSALYLCASRIGPLAKNIQYFGAGTRLSVL.

This clone was picked up a small number of times. The rearrangement uses TRBV6-5 and TRBJ1-2; D is unresolved. The CDR3 covers 13 residues. Trimming shortened V by 6 bases and J by 0 bases, and 8 bases separated the two germline ends. Germline V lookup: CDR1 MNHEY, CDR2 SVGAGI. This CDR3 is CASRTDSNYGYTF. CDR3 nucleotides: TGTGCCAGCAGGACTGACTCTAACTATGGCTACACCTTC.